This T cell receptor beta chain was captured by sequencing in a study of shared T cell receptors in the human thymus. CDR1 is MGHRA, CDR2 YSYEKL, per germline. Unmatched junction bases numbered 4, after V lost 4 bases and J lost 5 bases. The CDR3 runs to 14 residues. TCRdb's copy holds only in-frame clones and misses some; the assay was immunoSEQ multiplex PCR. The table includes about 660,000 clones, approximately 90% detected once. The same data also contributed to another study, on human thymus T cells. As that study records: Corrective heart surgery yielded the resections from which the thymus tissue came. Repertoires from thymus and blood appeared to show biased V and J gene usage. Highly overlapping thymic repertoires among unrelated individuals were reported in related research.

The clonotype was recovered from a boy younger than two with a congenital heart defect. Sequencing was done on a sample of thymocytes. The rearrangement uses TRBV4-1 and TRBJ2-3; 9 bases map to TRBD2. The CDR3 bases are TGCGCCAGCAGCCTAAGACTAGCGGAAGATACGCAGTATTTT. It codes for CASSLRLAEDTQYF.